This TCR beta chain emerged from a study of vaccination effects on CD4 cells after COVID-19. Sequencing was preceded by expansion of antigen-specific CD4+ T cells with viral peptide pools in the ViraFEST assay. The culture ran for 10 days before CD4+ T cells were isolated. Two-dose vaccination with either BNT162b2 or mRNA-1273 was given to the participants. The CDR3 is 15 residues long. Germline V gene lookup returns CDR1 SGDLS and CDR2 YYNGEE. V was pared by 2 bases and J by 2 bases, with 11 bases between. Repertoires were generated with immunoSEQ multiplex PCR, while TCRdb's copy carries only in-frame clones and drops some. The profile covers about 46,000 clones, with 65% to 75% appearing a single time and over 12% taken by the ten largest. Regarding this clone: Antigen specificity is unknown. Other DNA variants within this sample encode the same CDR3.

The sequences come from CD4+ T cells from PBMCs cultured with HCoV-OC43 spike peptides, collected after COVID-19 vaccination. Subset: HCoV-OC43 spike overlapping peptide pool stimulation. This receptor was taken from a human donor who received a COVID-19 vaccine. The chain employs TRBV9 and TRBJ1-5; maybe TRBD1 (5 bases). CDR3 in DNA: TGTGCCAGCAGCGTCGGGACGGTGGGCAATCAGCCCCAGCATTTT. This gives the protein CASSVGTVGNQPQHF.